Following are 27 T cell receptor beta chains from one sample sequenced in a study of OX40 agonist ivuxolimab in advanced cancers. This table comes from immunoSEQ multiplex PCR, and its TCRdb copy is limited to in-frame clones, with some not included. The top ten hold roughly 21% of the sample, which has 31,000 or so clones, roughly 84% seen once. Here the sequenced sample was CD4+ or CD8+ T cells sorted from blood, taken in a trial of the OX40 agonist ivuxolimab. The receptor set was obtained from an adult with an advanced solid tumor such as melanoma, head and neck, liver or kidney cancer.

The chain combines TRBV10-3 with TRBJ1-2, with TRBD1 identical over 7 bases. Germline V gene lookup returns CDR1 ENHRY and CDR2 SYGVKD. J gave up 2 bases and V 0 bases, and 0 bases lay outside the gene matches. CDR3 length: 14 amino acids. The CDR3 loop reads CAISESGGNYGYTF. DNA of the CDR3: TGTGCCATCAGTGAGTCAGGGGGCAACTATGGCTACACCTTC.

V is TRBV27 and J is TRBJ2-1, with 15 bases aligning to TRBD2. The CDR3 extends over 20 amino acids. Trimming cost V 3 bases and J 3 bases; bases outside gene matches: 12. Germline values: CDR1 MNHEY, CDR2 SMNVEV (reference sequence). The CDR3 sequence: CASSFNPGTSGRFNYNEQFF. In nucleotides, the CDR3 is TGTGCCAGCAGTTTTAACCCCGGGACTAGCGGGAGGTTTAACTACAATGAGCAGTTCTTC.

A single count supports this clone. V usage is TRBV5-6 and J usage is TRBJ2-1; 16 bases agree with TRBD2. Looked up from germline, CDR1 is SGHDT and CDR2 is YYEEEE. J was trimmed by 7 bases and V by 0 bases; bases with no gene match: 1. The CDR3 runs 16 residues. The DNA of the CDR3 is TGTGCCAGCAGCTTGGGGGGACTAGCGGGAGGGAATGAGCAGTTCTTC. Translating gives CASSLGGLAGGNEQFF.

This clone has just one count. The rearrangement links TRBV13 to TRBJ2-5; 7 bases match TRBD2. Per germline, CDR1 PRHDT and CDR2 FYEKMQ (reference sequence). With V trimmed by 1 base and J by 2 bases, 4 bases remained unmatched. The CDR3 sequence is 15 residues long. DNA of the CDR3: TGTGCCAGCAGCTTAGAAGGGGACTATCAAGAGACCCAGTACTTC. It yields the protein CASSLEGDYQETQYF.

The chain has TRBV2 and TRBJ2-3, with a possible D match to TRBD2 (5 bases). CDR3 length equals 16 residues. Trimming took off 6 bases at V and 0 bases at J, with 16 bases between the two ends. CDR1 is SNHLY, CDR2 FYNNEI, per germline. CDR3 amino acids: CASRPRGLTSTDTQYF. CDR3 in DNA: TGTGCCAGCAGACCCCGAGGACTGACTAGCACAGATACGCAGTATTTT.

V and J are TRBV28 and TRBJ2-7; D remains ambiguous. The CDR3 sequence is 16 residues long. V gave up 8 bases and J gave up 0 bases, with 20 bases separating them. CDR1 is MDHEN, CDR2 SYDVKM, per germline. Here the CDR3 DNA reads TGTGCCAGCTCCTTACCTACCCCCAGGAGCTCCTACGAGCAGTACTTC. The encoded protein is CASSLPTPRSSYEQYF.

In this sample, this clone turned up once. The rearrangement joins TRBV11-2 to TRBJ1-1, with D possibly TRBD1 on 6 matching bases. CDR1 SGHAT and CDR2 FQNNGV come from the germline V gene. The CDR3 runs 17 residues. Trimming took 0 bases from V and 7 from J, leaving 21 bases between them. The CDR3 protein is CASSLDLGPTGANEAFF. The CDR3 DNA is TGTGCCAGCAGCTTAGATCTAGGACCGACAGGTGCTAATGAAGCTTTCTTT.

Remarks on this clone: The same CDR3 also results from other DNA sequences found in this sample. This chain connects TRBV10-2 to TRBJ2-7, with no clear D. V gave up 4 bases and J gave up 3 bases, with 10 bases separating them. Germline CDR1 WSHSY, CDR2 SAAADI. This CDR3 spans 13 amino acids. The CDR3 bases are TGCGCCAGCAGTGCAGGTCAACACTACGAGCAGTACTTC. Its translation is CASSAGQHYEQYF.

The J gene is TRBJ2-7, the V gene TRBV29-1; D is possibly TRBD1 or TRBD2 (5 bases each). From germline, CDR1 is SQVTM and CDR2 ANQGSEA. Between the trimmed V and J ends, which lost 2 bases and 7 bases, there was a span of 9 bases. CDR3 length equals 11 residues. The CDR3: CSVETWGEQYF. The CDR3 region has the DNA TGCAGCGTTGAAACTTGGGGGGAGCAGTACTTC.

In nucleotides, the CDR3 is TGCGCCAGCAGCCGCGCCGCGACAGCCTACAATGAGCAGTTCTTC. It is translated as CASSRAATAYNEQFF. The rearrangement uses TRBV5-1 and TRBJ2-1; D possibly corresponds to TRBD1 (5 bases). The CDR3 is made up of 15 amino acids. V was shortened by 4 bases and J by 2 bases, with 13 bases between the two germline ends. Germline V gene sequence: CDR1 SGHRS, CDR2 YFSETQ. Filled out from reference TRBV5-1 and TRBJ2-1, the complete variable domain reads KAGVTQTPRYLIKTRGQQVTLSCSPISGHRSVSWYQQTPGQGLQFLFEYFSETQRNKGNFPGRFSGRQFSNSRSEMNVSTLELGDSALYLCASSRAATAYNEQFFGPGTRLTVL.

The V and J genes are TRBV5-5 and TRBJ2-7; 8 nucleotides match TRBD2. CDR3 length equals 16 residues. With 0 bases clipped from V and 0 bases from J, the junction kept 5 bases outside the gene matches. Germline V lookup: CDR1 SGHKS, CDR2 YYEKEE (reference sequence). The CDR3 region is CASSLELAVSSYEQYF. The CDR3 nucleotides are TGTGCCAGCAGCTTGGAACTAGCGGTATCCTCCTACGAGCAGTACTTC.

The chain employs TRBV30 and TRBJ2-2; a possible D gene is TRBD2 (5 bases). In germline, CDR1 is GTSNPN, CDR2 SVGIG (reference sequence). The CDR3 is 15 residues long. With 2 bases removed from V and 3 bases from J, the gap between germline ends came to 13 bases. The CDR3 sequence is CAWSRGGYDTGELFF. Here the CDR3 DNA reads TGTGCCTGGAGTAGAGGAGGATACGACACCGGGGAGCTGTTTTTT.

This clone came up a few times. The rearrangement uses TRBV6-5 and TRBJ2-1; TRBD2 aligns across 10 bases. Germline-derived CDR1 and CDR2 are MNHEY and SVGAGI. The CDR3 length is 15 residues. With 8 bases clipped from V and 2 bases from J, the junction kept 6 bases outside the gene matches. DNA for the CDR3: TGTGCCAGCGAACTAGCGGGGAAGCCCTACAATGAGCAGTTCTTC. Amino acid sequence: CASELAGKPYNEQFF.

This clone was picked up a small number of times. The chain links TRBV28 to TRBJ1-1; D is possibly TRBD1 (5 bases). Trimming took off 8 bases at V and 2 bases at J, with 24 bases between the two ends. Germline loops: CDR1 MDHEN, CDR2 SYDVKM. The CDR3 is 17 residues long. CDR3 in amino acids: CASHSGRRAGANTEAFF. The CDR3 nucleotides read TGTGCCAGCCACTCGGGACGCAGGGCCGGGGCAAACACTGAAGCTTTCTTT.

The sample holds one count of this clone. The V and J genes are TRBV4-3 and TRBJ1-1, with 7 bases lining up with TRBD1. With 3 bases clipped from V and 10 bases from J, the junction kept 8 bases outside the gene matches. Germline V gene lookup returns CDR1 LGHNA and CDR2 YSLEER. This CDR3 comprises 13 residues. The CDR3 DNA is TGCGCCAGCAGCCACTCAGGGGGGTTCGGAGCTTTCTTT. Protein sequence: CASSHSGGFGAFF.

This sequence joins TRBV9 and TRBJ2-7; 7 nucleotides line up with TRBD1. There are 13 residues in the CDR3. The germline V gene has CDR1 SGDLS and CDR2 YYNGEE. V was pared by 4 bases and J by 2 bases, with 3 bases of the junction left unmatched. As DNA, the CDR3 is TGTGCCAGCAGCACCGGGACAGCCTACGAGCAGTACTTC. Translation: CASSTGTAYEQYF.

The rearrangement uses TRBV5-1 and TRBJ1-5, with D tentatively TRBD1 (5 bases). CDR3 length: 15 residues. V shed 0 bases and J shed 4 bases, with 11 bases lying between them. Germline loops: CDR1 SGHRS, CDR2 YFSETQ. The CDR3 here is CASSLAGTINQPQHF. As DNA, the CDR3 is TGCGCCAGCAGCTTGGCCGGGACGATTAATCAGCCCCAGCATTTT.

The chain uses TRBV7-9 and TRBJ2-7; possible D gene TRBD1, 6 bases. Germline CDR1 SEHNR, CDR2 FQNEAQ (reference sequence). The length of the CDR3 is 16 residues. V was shortened by 8 bases and J by 4 bases, with 24 bases between the two germline ends. The CDR3 region is CASSLSTGLRGYEQYF. The CDR3 DNA reads as TGTGCCAGCTCGCTGTCTACGGGCCTAAGGGGGTACGAGCAGTACTTC.

The CDR3 sequence: CASSFSRTGSSYEQYF. CDR3 in DNA: TGCGCCAGCAGCTTTTCGCGGACAGGGAGCTCCTACGAGCAGTACTTC. V is TRBV5-1 and J is TRBJ2-7, with 8 bases aligning to TRBD1. V shed 2 bases, J shed 0 bases, and the junction held 7 bases outside the gene matches. Germline lookup yields CDR1 SGHRS and CDR2 YFSETQ. The CDR3 is 16 amino acids.

This rearrangement joins TRBV9 to TRBJ1-6; D is ambiguous. V gave up 0 bases and J gave up 4 bases, with 5 bases separating them. CDR1 is SGDLS, CDR2 YYNGEE, per germline. This CDR3 spans 14 amino acids. CDR3 nucleotide sequence: TGTGCCAGCAGCGTAGAGAATTATAATTCACCCCTCCACTTT. Its protein is CASSVENYNSPLHF.

For the CDR3, the DNA is TGTGCCAGTAGTCTGCTGACTAGCGTGAATGAGCAGTTCTTC. It codes for CASSLLTSVNEQFF. The chain carries TRBV19 and TRBJ2-1, with 8 bases aligning to TRBD2. V gave up 5 bases and J gave up 7 bases; unmatched junction bases: 7. The CDR3 runs to 14 residues. Germline V gene data show CDR1 as LNHDA and CDR2 as SQIVND (reference sequence).

This clone was observed a handful of times. V and J are TRBV28 and TRBJ1-3, with D hard to call. V lost 8 bases and J lost 2, with 10 bases in between. The CDR3 totals 13 residues. Per the germline V gene, CDR1 is MDHEN and CDR2 is SYDVKM. CDR3 sequence reads: CASRRLPGNTIYF. DNA of the CDR3: TGTGCCAGCCGGCGGCTACCTGGAAACACCATATATTTT.

This clone has only a few counts. The gene calls are TRBV7-9 and TRBJ1-2; weak D call: TRBD1 (5 bases). The CDR3 has 12 residues. V shed 10 bases and J shed 5 bases, with 14 bases lying between them. The germline V gene encodes CDR1 SEHNR and CDR2 FQNEAQ (reference sequence). The CDR3: CATNVGAYGYTF. CDR3 nucleotides: TGTGCCACCAACGTCGGGGCGTATGGCTACACCTTC.

V gene TRBV19 combines with J gene TRBJ2-7; 11 bases map to TRBD1. Germline V gives CDR1 LNHDA, CDR2 SQIVND (reference sequence). With V trimmed by 7 bases and J by 2 bases, 4 bases remained unmatched. The CDR3 runs to 14 residues. In DNA form, the CDR3 reads TGTGCCAGTAAGCCGGGACAGGGGGCCTACGAGCAGTACTTC. Translation gives CASKPGQGAYEQYF.

This chain links TRBV9 with TRBJ2-5, with TRBD1 matching 7 bases. CDR1 is SGDLS, CDR2 YYNGEE, per germline. The CDR3 covers 15 residues. J was trimmed by 5 bases and V by 2 bases; bases with no gene match: 9. The CDR3 here is CASSVVTGIGETQYF. CDR3 nucleotide sequence: TGTGCCAGCAGCGTTGTGACAGGGATCGGGGAGACCCAGTACTTC.

The chain links TRBV6-1 to TRBJ2-7, with D unclear. Germline V lookup: CDR1 MNHNS, CDR2 SASEGT. CDR3 length: 15 amino acids. V lost 0 bases and J lost 2, with 11 bases in between. CDR3 coding DNA: TGTGCCAGCAGTGAAGCAGGCAGTACGCCCTACGAGCAGTACTTC. Translating gives CASSEAGSTPYEQYF.

The gene calls are TRBV5-1 and TRBJ2-7; D remains unclear. Germline assignment: CDR1 SGHRS and CDR2 YFSETQ. The CDR3 length is 12 residues. Between the trimmed V and J ends, which lost 5 bases and 2 bases, there was a span of 8 bases. The CDR3 sequence: CASSPGTYEQYF. The CDR3 DNA reads TGCGCCAGCAGTCCGGGTACCTACGAGCAGTACTTC.